A single sample is the source of the 20 T cell receptor beta chains below, sequenced in a study of early T cells in non-severe SARS-CoV-2 infection. In TCRdb, the 5' RACE reads were re-called with MiXCR into one record per CDR3 protein. The repertoire holds 50,000 to 60,000 distinct CDR3 sequences, with 5.5% to 8.5% as singletons. The material sequenced was whole blood, taken at baseline. These receptors were collected from an adult who was a healthcare worker with PCR-confirmed SARS-CoV-2 infection or an uninfected control (not recorded which).

The J gene is TRBJ2-1, the V gene TRBV12-3 or TRBV12-4; possible D gene TRBD1, 6 bases. Trimming left V 5 bases short and J 7 bases short, with 18 bases between. The CDR3 covers 15 residues. CDR3 DNA sequence: TGTGCCAGCAGTCGAGAACAGGGTCCGATAAATGAGCAGTTCTTC. Translation gives CASSREQGPINEQFF.

This clonotype was counted ten times or more. V and J are TRBV4-2 and TRBJ1-2; D remains ambiguous. The CDR3 is 11 residues long. Trimming shortened V by 0 bases and J by 8 bases, and 4 bases separated the two germline ends. Per the germline V gene, CDR1 is LGHNA and CDR2 is YNFKEQ. DNA for the CDR3: TGTGCCAGCAGCCAAGAAAGGGGCTACACCTTC. Protein product: CASSQERGYTF.

In its sample, this clonotype was seen many times. The rearrangement uses TRBV7-2 and TRBJ2-7; D remains unclear. Per germline, CDR1 SGHTA and CDR2 FQGNSA. Trimming stripped 3 bases from V and 4 bases from J, with 10 bases between. This CDR3 region has 13 residues. The CDR3 spells CASSFGDVYEQYF. The CDR3 region has the DNA TGTGCCAGCAGCTTTGGGGATGTATACGAGCAGTACTTC.

This clonotype appeared many times. V is TRBV7-6 and J is TRBJ2-3, with D uncertain. Germline-derived CDR1 and CDR2 are SGHVS and FNYEAQ. The V end was cut by 5 bases, the J end by 4 bases, with 13 bases between. This CDR3 comprises 14 residues. This CDR3 is CASSPKPFADTQYF. Here the CDR3 DNA reads TGTGCCAGCAGCCCTAAACCCTTCGCAGATACGCAGTATTTT. Filled out from reference TRBV7-6 and TRBJ2-3, the complete variable domain reads GAGVSQSPRYKVTKRGQDVALRCDPISGHVSLYWYRQALGQGPEFLTYFNYEAQQDKSGLPNDRFSAERPEGSISTLTIQRTEQRDSAMYRCASSPKPFADTQYFGPGTRLTVL.

In its sample, this clonotype was seen many times. The CDR3 loop reads CASSKGGAGLAKNIQYF. The CDR3 DNA is TGTGCCAGCAGTAAGGGTGGGGCAGGGCTAGCCAAAAACATTCAGTACTTC. The chain links TRBV6-6 to TRBJ2-4, with D possibly being TRBD1 (5 bases). The V end was cut by 5 bases, the J end by 0 bases, with 17 bases between. Germline CDR1 MNHNY, CDR2 SVGAGI (reference sequence). The CDR3 spans 17 residues.

This clonotype was detected many times. CDR3 sequence: CASSLQTGTGYNEQFF. CDR3 nucleotides: TGTGCCAGCAGCCTCCAAACCGGGACAGGTTACAATGAGCAGTTCTTC. The J gene is TRBJ2-1, the V gene TRBV28; 8 nucleotides agree with TRBD1. The V segment lost 6 bases and the J segment 4 bases; nucleotides outside the gene matches: 11. CDR1 is MDHEN and CDR2 is SYDVKM in the germline V gene. There are 16 residues in the CDR3.

The gene calls are TRBV6-2 or TRBV6-3 and TRBJ1-5, with TRBD1 identical over 10 bases. CDR3 length: 15 residues. Germline V lookup: CDR1 MNHEY, CDR2 SVGEGT. Losses at the gene ends were 5 bases for V and 2 bases for J; bases not matched to a gene: 3. Here the CDR3 DNA reads TGTGCCAGCAGTCCCGGGACAGGGGGCAATCAGCCCCAGCATTTT. Translated, it gives CASSPGTGGNQPQHF.

This clonotype came up a few times. The rearrangement links TRBV5-6 to TRBJ2-3; D unresolved. Trimming stripped 0 bases from V and 6 bases from J, with 11 bases between. The CDR3 length is 14 residues. Looked up from germline, CDR1 is SGHDT and CDR2 is YYEEEE. The CDR3 is CASSLAPRADTQYF. CDR3 bases: TGTGCCAGCAGCTTGGCGCCAAGAGCGGATACGCAGTATTTT.

In its sample, this clonotype was seen many times. The V gene is TRBV15, the J gene TRBJ2-1; unclear D gene. The ends were cut back, 0 bases at V and 6 bases at J, with 15 bases in the middle. The CDR3 runs to 16 residues. The germline gives CDR1 LNHNV, CDR2 YYDKDF (reference sequence). CDR3 sequence reads: CATSRDSQLNPNEQFF. The CDR3 region has the DNA TGTGCCACCAGCAGAGACTCACAACTTAACCCCAATGAGCAGTTCTTC.

This clonotype was found many times. This rearrangement joins TRBV7-6 to TRBJ2-5; maybe TRBD1 (5 bases). Looked up from germline, CDR1 is SGHVS and CDR2 is FNYEAQ. The CDR3 has 14 residues. V was pared by 2 bases and J by 1 base, with 8 bases between. CDR3 coding DNA: TGTGCCAGCAGCTTATACCAGGGCCAAGAGACCCAGTACTTC. Its protein is CASSLYQGQETQYF.

This clonotype was observed at least ten times. The chain couples TRBV7-2 to TRBJ2-5; D gene unclear. V dropped 5 bases and J dropped 5 bases, with 6 bases sitting between them. Germline assignment: CDR1 SGHTA and CDR2 FQGNSA. The length of the CDR3 is 11 residues. The CDR3 sequence is CASSTEETQYF. The CDR3 DNA reads TGTGCCAGCAGCACAGAGGAGACCCAGTACTTC.

This clonotype was observed many times. V usage is TRBV10-3 and J usage is TRBJ2-5, with 7 bases that match TRBD1. V lost 10 bases to trimming and J lost 4 bases; unmatched junction nucleotides: 6. Per the germline V gene, CDR1 is ENHRY and CDR2 is SYGVKD. The CDR3 covers 12 residues. CDR3 amino acids: CASRTGGETQYF. The CDR3 DNA reads as TGTGCCAGCCGGACAGGAGGAGAGACCCAGTACTTC.

In regard to this clonotype: A much more abundant neighbour one base away suggests this may be a read error. The chain links TRBV20-1 to TRBJ2-6; 10 bases fit TRBD2. Per the germline V gene, CDR1 is DFQATT and CDR2 is SNEGSKA (reference sequence). The CDR3 contains 22 residues. CDR3 protein: CCARADVTAGTSAYSGANVLTF. The CDR3 coding sequence is TGCTGTGCTAGAGCCGACGTCACTGCCGGGACTAGCGCATATTCTGGGGCCAACGTCCTGACTTTC.

The chain combines TRBV6-2 or TRBV6-3 with TRBJ2-1; D perhaps matches TRBD2 (6 bases). Germline-derived CDR1 and CDR2 are MNHEY and SVGEGT. V shed 6 bases and J shed 8 bases, with 17 bases lying between them. The CDR3 totals 14 residues. CDR3 DNA: TGTGCCAGCAGATTAGGGACTCCTCCCGATGAGCAGTTCTTC. Residues: CASRLGTPPDEQFF.

This clonotype was detected only a few times. The rearrangement uses TRBV28 and TRBJ1-5; D gene uncertain. CDR1 and CDR2 from the germline V gene are MDHEN and SYDVKM. The V and J ends lost 1 base and 5 bases respectively, with 3 bases between them. The CDR3 consists of 12 residues. The CDR3 coding sequence is TGTGCCAGCAGTTTATCCCATCAGCCCCAGCATTTT. Residues: CASSLSHQPQHF. The full variable domain, completed using reference TRBV28 and TRBJ1-5, is DVKVTQSSRYLVKRTGEKVFLECVQDMDHENMFWYRQDPGLGLRLIYFSYDVKMKEKGDIPEGYSVSREKKERFSLILESASTNQTSMYLCASSLSHQPQHFGDGTRLSIL.

This clonotype was seen more than once but under ten times. V and J are TRBV4-3 and TRBJ1-3; D is unclear. V dropped 0 bases and J dropped 6 bases, with 9 bases sitting between them. Germline loops: CDR1 LGHNA, CDR2 YSLEER. The CDR3 is made up of 14 amino acids. CDR3 residues: CASSQDRTENTIYF. Here the CDR3 DNA reads TGCGCCAGCAGCCAAGACCGAACGGAAAACACCATATATTTT.

This clonotype was detected only a few times. The V gene is TRBV5-1, the J gene TRBJ1-3; D is unresolved. In germline, CDR1 is SGHRS, CDR2 YFSETQ. Trimming took off 5 bases at V and 0 bases at J, with 15 bases between the two ends. The CDR3 has 16 residues. The CDR3 DNA is TGCGCCAGCAGAGGCGAACGCGGAAACTCTGGAAACACCATATATTTT. Residues: CASRGERGNSGNTIYF.

Ten or more counts support this clonotype. The junction departs from the called germline gene at one end, perhaps through a read error. The rearrangement links TRBV6-1 to TRBJ1-1, with D uncertain. This CDR3 spans 10 amino acids. The germline gives CDR1 MNHNS, CDR2 SASEGT. In nucleotides, the CDR3 is TGTGCCAGCAGTGAAGCGTCGTATATCTTT. This sequence encodes CASSEASYIF.

This clonotype was seen a handful of times. This chain joins TRBV6-2 or TRBV6-3 and TRBJ2-2, with D possibly being TRBD1 (6 bases). Germline V gene data show CDR1 as MNHEY and CDR2 as SVGEGT. This CDR3 spans 14 amino acids. Trimming took off 6 bases at V and 3 bases at J, with 11 bases between the two ends. DNA of the CDR3: TGTGCCAGCAGCACAGGGCTAGACACCGGGGAGCTGTTTTTT. Translated: CASSTGLDTGELFF.

In its sample, this clonotype was seen many times. The chain is built from TRBV13 and TRBJ1-2; D possibly corresponds to TRBD1 (5 bases). The CDR3 is 12 residues long. Germline-derived CDR1 and CDR2 are PRHDT and FYEKMQ (reference sequence). V was shortened by 2 bases and J by 12 bases, with 13 bases between the two germline ends. This CDR3 is CASSLRGDPHTF. The CDR3, as DNA: TGTGCCAGCAGCTTACGAGGGGACCCGCACACCTTC.